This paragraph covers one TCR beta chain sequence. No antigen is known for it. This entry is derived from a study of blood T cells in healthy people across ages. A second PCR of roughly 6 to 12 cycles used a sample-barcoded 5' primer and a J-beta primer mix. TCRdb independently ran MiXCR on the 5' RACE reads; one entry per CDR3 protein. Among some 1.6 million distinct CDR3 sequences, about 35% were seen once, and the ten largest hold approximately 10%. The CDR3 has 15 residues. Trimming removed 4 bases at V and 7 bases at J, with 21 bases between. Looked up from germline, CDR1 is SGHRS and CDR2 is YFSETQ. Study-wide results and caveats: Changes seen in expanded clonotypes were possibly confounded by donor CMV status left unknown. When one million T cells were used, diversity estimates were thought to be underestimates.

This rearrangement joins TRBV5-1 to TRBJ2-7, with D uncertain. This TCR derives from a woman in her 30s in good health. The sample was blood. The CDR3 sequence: CASSTKPYPKEEQYF. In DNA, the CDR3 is TGCGCCAGCAGCACCAAACCCTACCCGAAGGAGGAGCAGTACTTC.